This entry lists 18 T cell receptor beta chains sequenced from one sample in a study of prognosis after radiotherapy for stage I lung cancer. Genomic DNA provided the template from which TCR beta CDR3 was amplified by two-round multiplex PCR. First-round PCR amplification was performed with primers specific to each TRBV and TRBJ gene. One entry per CDR3 protein results from TCRdb running MiXCR on the multiplex PCR reads. The sample includes over 45,000 distinct CDR3 sequences, about 25% of them seen just once. Sequences were derived from PBMCs, sampled before or after stereotactic body radiation therapy (not recorded which). Receptors were obtained from a donor over 45 with non-small cell lung cancer.

The sample holds many counts of this clonotype. V gene TRBV20-1 combines with J gene TRBJ2-5; D unresolved. Germline values: CDR1 DFQATT, CDR2 SNEGSKA (reference sequence). V gave up 0 bases and J gave up 1 base, with 6 bases separating them. The CDR3 runs 13 residues. CDR3 residues: CSARDPLQETQYF. The DNA for the CDR3 is TGCAGTGCTAGAGATCCCCTCCAAGAGACCCAGTACTTC.

This clonotype has a count of ten or more. J is TRBJ1-2 and V is TRBV6-2 or TRBV6-3; 9 nucleotides match TRBD1. Germline loops: CDR1 MNHEY, CDR2 SVGEGT. The length of the CDR3 is 16 residues. V was pared by 4 bases and J by 0 bases, with 6 bases of the junction left unmatched. The CDR3 reads CASSSSGTGPNYGYTF. The CDR3 nucleotides are TGTGCCAGCAGTTCCTCCGGGACAGGGCCTAACTATGGCTACACCTTC.

This clonotype was seen many times. The DNA of the CDR3 is TGTGCCAGCAGCGTAGTGCCTGGTAGGGGACAGAACACCGGGGAGCTGTTTTTT. Translation gives CASSVVPGRGQNTGELFF. This chain joins TRBV9 and TRBJ2-2; tentative D call: TRBD1 (6 bases). From germline, CDR1 is SGDLS and CDR2 YYNGEE. V dropped 0 bases and J dropped 1 base, with 16 bases sitting between them. The CDR3 is 18 amino acids.

This clonotype has a count of ten or more. The chain has TRBV14 and TRBJ2-1; the match to TRBD1 covers 8 bases. V shed 4 bases and J 0 bases; nucleotides not matched to a gene: 5. In germline, CDR1 is SGHDN, CDR2 FVKESK. The CDR3 runs to 16 residues. The CDR3 sequence: CASSLLGTGSYNEQFF. CDR3 DNA: TGTGCCAGCAGCCTCCTAGGGACAGGCTCCTACAATGAGCAGTTCTTC.

This clonotype has ten or more counts. The chain joins TRBV20-1 to TRBJ1-1; D is ambiguous. This CDR3 has 11 amino acids. V shed 2 bases and J shed 5 bases, with 6 bases lying between them. Germline CDR1 reads DFQATT; CDR2 reads SNEGSKA (reference sequence). The CDR3 region is CSARSQTEAFF. The CDR3 DNA is TGCAGTGCTAGAAGCCAGACTGAAGCTTTCTTT.

The chain has TRBV12-3 or TRBV12-4 and TRBJ2-5; tentative D call: TRBD2 (7 bases). This CDR3 is built from 16 residues. V lost 7 bases and J lost 8, with 26 bases in between. The CDR3 loop is CASTASGRGAVDTQYF. In DNA, the CDR3 is TGTGCCAGCACTGCTAGCGGTAGGGGGGCTGTAGATACCCAGTACTTC.

This clonotype was observed at least ten times. The V and J genes are TRBV20-1 and TRBJ1-1; D is ambiguous. This CDR3 spans 13 amino acids. V lost 1 base, J lost 4 bases, and 10 bases lay in between. Germline values: CDR1 DFQATT, CDR2 SNEGSKA (reference sequence). The CDR3 DNA sequence: TGCAGTGCTAGAGCCCCGGCCCGCACTGAAGCTTTCTTT. Its protein is CSARAPARTEAFF.

At least ten counts were recorded for this clonotype. This chain connects TRBV20-1 to TRBJ2-7; 9 nucleotides match TRBD1. There are 15 residues in the CDR3. CDR1 and CDR2 (germline): DFQATT, SNEGSKA (reference sequence). The ends lost 6 bases at V and 5 bases at J; junction bases unmatched: 14. The CDR3 nucleotides are TGCAGTGCCTTTTACGCGGGACAGGGTATTCACGAGCAGTACTTC. Translated, it gives CSAFYAGQGIHEQYF.

As for this clonotype: A read error is the likely source, as a far larger clone sits one nucleotide away. The chain carries TRBV6-9 and TRBJ1-1; D uncertain. The CDR3 has 12 residues. Trimming removed 3 bases from V and 9 bases from J, with 11 bases in between. CDR1 and CDR2 from the germline V gene are MNHGY and SVAAGI. The CDR3 sequence: CASSYGKGKAFF. The CDR3 DNA sequence: TGTGCCAGCAGTTACGGAAAGGGCAAAGCTTTCTTT.

This clonotype was counted at least ten times. The chain carries TRBV6-1 and TRBJ2-3; tentative D call: TRBD1 (5 bases). CDR1 MNHNS and CDR2 SASEGT come from the germline V gene. The CDR3 consists of 16 residues. V shed 7 bases and J shed 3 bases, with 20 bases lying between them. The CDR3, as DNA: TGTGCCAGCACTCAACCCCTGACAGTCGAAACAGATACGCAGTATTTT. Translating it yields CASTQPLTVETDTQYF.

This clonotype was picked up many times. This sequence joins TRBV28 and TRBJ1-6; a possible D gene is TRBD1 (5 bases). Germline CDR1 MDHEN, CDR2 SYDVKM. Trimming shortened V by 4 bases and J by 7 bases, and 14 bases separated the two germline ends. The CDR3 is 15 amino acids. This CDR3 reads CASSSGGGGNSPLHF. The CDR3 nucleotides read TGTGCCAGCAGTTCTGGGGGGGGTGGGAATTCACCCCTCCACTTT.

About this clonotype: It may be a read error: a sequence one base away is much more abundant. The gene calls are TRBV6-2 or TRBV6-3 and TRBJ2-7; D possibly corresponds to TRBD2 (7 bases). Germline V gene data show CDR1 as MNHEY and CDR2 as SVGEGT. V was clipped by 5 bases and J by 2 bases, with 16 bases between them. The CDR3 spans 15 residues. The CDR3 reads CASSRLRGGTYEQYF. The CDR3 DNA reads as TGTGCCAGCAGTCGCCTGAGGGGGGGGACCTACGAGCAGTACTTC.

This clonotype has ten or more counts. The CDR3 region has the DNA TGTGCCAGCACCAAACAGGGACGAACTGAAGCTTTCTTT. Amino acid sequence: CASTKQGRTEAFF. The V call is TRBV28, the J call TRBJ1-1; tentative D call: TRBD1 (6 bases). The CDR3 covers 13 residues. The ends were cut back, 7 bases at V and 5 bases at J, with 14 bases in the middle. Germline assignment: CDR1 MDHEN and CDR2 SYDVKM.

At least ten counts were recorded for this clonotype. The junction and the germline gene differ at one end; a read error may be behind it. The genes are TRBV6-1 and TRBJ2-7, with D possibly called TRBD1 or TRBD2 (6 bases each). The CDR3 runs 13 residues. Germline loops: CDR1 MNHNS, CDR2 SASEGT. Here the CDR3 DNA reads TGTGCCAGCAGTGGACGGGGGCGCTACGAGCAATACTTC. This translates into CASSGRGRYEQYF.

In the case of this clonotype: Given a far larger clone just one base away, this is likely a sequencing read error. This chain joins TRBV12-3 or TRBV12-4 and TRBJ2-7; the D is unclear. The CDR3 has 14 residues. The V and J ends lost 8 bases and 2 bases respectively, with 16 bases between them. The CDR3 region has the DNA TGTGCCAGCGGTTATACAGCCTCTACCTACGAGCAGTACTTC. Residues: CASGYTASTYEQYF.

There are many counts of this clonotype. V usage is TRBV7-2 and J usage is TRBJ2-7; D is ambiguous. From germline, CDR1 is SGHTA and CDR2 FQGNSA. The CDR3 runs to 14 residues. V was pared by 0 bases and J by 2 bases, with 8 bases between. CDR3 nucleotide sequence: TGTGCCAGCAGCTTAGCCCAGCAAACCTACGAGCAGTACTTC. It yields the protein CASSLAQQTYEQYF.

The table lists this clonotype with many counts. At one boundary the junction diverges from the germline segment, which might be a read error. J is TRBJ1-2 and V is TRBV7-2, with 8 bases identical to TRBD1. CDR3 length: 14 residues. Germline V gene data show CDR1 as SGHTA and CDR2 as FQGNSA. CDR3 coding DNA: TGTGCCAGCAAGAGTCAGGGGGCTGGTTATGGCTATACCTTC. Amino acids: CASKSQGAGYGYTF.

This clonotype has ten or more counts. The chain combines TRBV12-3 or TRBV12-4 with TRBJ1-1, with 11 nucleotides matching TRBD1. V was clipped by 4 bases and J by 5 bases; unmatched bases: 9. The CDR3 runs 16 residues. The CDR3 nucleotides are TGTGCCAGCAGTTCCGGGACAGGGGGGTTCGGGACTGAAGCTTTCTTT. Translation gives CASSSGTGGFGTEAFF.